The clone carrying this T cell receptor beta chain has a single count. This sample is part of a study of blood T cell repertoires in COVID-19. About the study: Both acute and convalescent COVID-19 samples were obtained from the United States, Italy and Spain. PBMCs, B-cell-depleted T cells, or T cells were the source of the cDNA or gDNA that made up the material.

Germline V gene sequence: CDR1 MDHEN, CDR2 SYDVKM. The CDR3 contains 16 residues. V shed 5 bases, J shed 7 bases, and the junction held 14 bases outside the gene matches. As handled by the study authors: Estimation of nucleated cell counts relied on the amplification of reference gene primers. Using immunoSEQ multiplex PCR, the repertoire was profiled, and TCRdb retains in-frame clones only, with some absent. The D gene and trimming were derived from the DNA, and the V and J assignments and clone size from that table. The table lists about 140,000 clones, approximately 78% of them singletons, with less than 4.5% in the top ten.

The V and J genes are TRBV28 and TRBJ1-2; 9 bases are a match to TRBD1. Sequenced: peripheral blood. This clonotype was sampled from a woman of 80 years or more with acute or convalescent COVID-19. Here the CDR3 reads CASSRTGEKAVSGYTF. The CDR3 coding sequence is TGTGCCAGCAGTCGGACAGGGGAAAAGGCGGTGTCTGGCTACACCTTC.